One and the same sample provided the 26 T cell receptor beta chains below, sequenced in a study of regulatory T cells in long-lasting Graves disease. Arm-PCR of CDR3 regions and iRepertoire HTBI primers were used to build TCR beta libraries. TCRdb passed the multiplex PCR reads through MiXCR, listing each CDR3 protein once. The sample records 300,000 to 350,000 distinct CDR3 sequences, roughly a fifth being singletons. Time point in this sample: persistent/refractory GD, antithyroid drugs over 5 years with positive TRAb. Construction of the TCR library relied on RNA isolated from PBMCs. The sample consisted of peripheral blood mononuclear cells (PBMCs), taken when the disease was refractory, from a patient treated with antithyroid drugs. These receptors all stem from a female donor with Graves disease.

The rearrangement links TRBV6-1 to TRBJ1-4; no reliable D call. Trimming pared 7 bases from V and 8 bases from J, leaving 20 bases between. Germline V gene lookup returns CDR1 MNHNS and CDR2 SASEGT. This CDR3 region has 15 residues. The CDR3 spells CASKDWRTEPEKLFF. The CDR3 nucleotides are TGTGCCAGCAAGGATTGGCGAACAGAGCCAGAAAAACTGTTTTTT.

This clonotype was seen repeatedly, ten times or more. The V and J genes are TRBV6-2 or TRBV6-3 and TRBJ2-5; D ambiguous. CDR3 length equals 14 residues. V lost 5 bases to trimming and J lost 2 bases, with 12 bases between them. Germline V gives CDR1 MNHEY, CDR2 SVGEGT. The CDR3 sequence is CASSTPLPQETQYF. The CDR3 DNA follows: TGTGCCAGCAGTACCCCCCTCCCTCAAGAGACCCAGTACTTC.

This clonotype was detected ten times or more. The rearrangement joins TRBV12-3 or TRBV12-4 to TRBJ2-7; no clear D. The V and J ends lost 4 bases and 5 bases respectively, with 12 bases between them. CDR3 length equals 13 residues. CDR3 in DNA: TGTGCCAGCAGTTCTGCCACCTACCACGAGCAGTACTTC. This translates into CASSSATYHEQYF.

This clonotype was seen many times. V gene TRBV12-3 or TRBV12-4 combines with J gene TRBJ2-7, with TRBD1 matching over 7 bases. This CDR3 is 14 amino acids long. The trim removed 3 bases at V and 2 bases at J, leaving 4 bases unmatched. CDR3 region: CASSFFQGAYEQYF. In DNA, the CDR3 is TGTGCCAGCAGTTTTTTTCAGGGGGCCTACGAGCAGTACTTC.

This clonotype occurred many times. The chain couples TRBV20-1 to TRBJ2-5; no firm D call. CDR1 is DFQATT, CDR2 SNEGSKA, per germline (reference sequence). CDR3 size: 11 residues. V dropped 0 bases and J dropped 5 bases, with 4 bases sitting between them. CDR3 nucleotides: TGCAGTGCTAGAGAATGGGAGACCCAGTACTTC. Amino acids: CSAREWETQYF.

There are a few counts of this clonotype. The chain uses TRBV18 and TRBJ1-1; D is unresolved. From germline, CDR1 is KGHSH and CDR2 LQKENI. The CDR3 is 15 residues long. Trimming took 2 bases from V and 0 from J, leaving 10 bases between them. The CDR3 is CASSPKSTMNTEAFF. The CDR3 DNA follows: TGTGCCAGCTCACCAAAATCTACCATGAACACTGAAGCTTTCTTT.

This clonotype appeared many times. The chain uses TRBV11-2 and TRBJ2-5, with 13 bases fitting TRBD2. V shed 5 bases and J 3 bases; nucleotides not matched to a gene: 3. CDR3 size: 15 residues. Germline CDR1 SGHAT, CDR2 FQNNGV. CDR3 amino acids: CASSRGTSGEETQYF. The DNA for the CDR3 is TGTGCCAGCAGCCGTGGGACTAGCGGGGAAGAGACCCAGTACTTC.

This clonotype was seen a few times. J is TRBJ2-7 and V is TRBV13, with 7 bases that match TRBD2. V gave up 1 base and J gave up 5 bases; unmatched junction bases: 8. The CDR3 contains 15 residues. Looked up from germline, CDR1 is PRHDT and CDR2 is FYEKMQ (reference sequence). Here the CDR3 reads CASSLDRGSTHEQYF. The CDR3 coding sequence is TGTGCCAGCAGCTTAGACCGCGGGAGTACCCACGAGCAGTACTTC.

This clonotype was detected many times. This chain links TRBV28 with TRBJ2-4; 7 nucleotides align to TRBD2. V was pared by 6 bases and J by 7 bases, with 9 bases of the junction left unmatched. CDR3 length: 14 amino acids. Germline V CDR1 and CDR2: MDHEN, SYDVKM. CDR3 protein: CASRPRGVENIQYF. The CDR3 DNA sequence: TGTGCCAGCAGACCCCGGGGGGTTGAGAACATTCAGTACTTC.

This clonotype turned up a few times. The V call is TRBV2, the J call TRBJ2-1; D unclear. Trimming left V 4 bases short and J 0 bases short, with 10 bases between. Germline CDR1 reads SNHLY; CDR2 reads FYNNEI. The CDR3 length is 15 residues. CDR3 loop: CASSVGASSYNEQFF. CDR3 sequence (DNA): TGTGCCAGCAGTGTCGGAGCGAGCTCCTACAATGAGCAGTTCTTC.

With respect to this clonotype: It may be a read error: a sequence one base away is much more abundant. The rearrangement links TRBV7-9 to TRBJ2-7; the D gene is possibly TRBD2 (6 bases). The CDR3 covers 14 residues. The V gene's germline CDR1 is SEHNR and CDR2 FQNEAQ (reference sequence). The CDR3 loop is CASSLHSTAGEQCF. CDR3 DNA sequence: TGTGCCAGCAGCTTACACTCCACAGCGGGCGAGCAGTGCTTC.

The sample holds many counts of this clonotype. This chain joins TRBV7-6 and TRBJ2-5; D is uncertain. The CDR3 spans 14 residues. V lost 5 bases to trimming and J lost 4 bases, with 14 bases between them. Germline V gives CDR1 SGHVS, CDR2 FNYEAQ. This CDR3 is CASSHNMVGETQYF. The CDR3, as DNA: TGTGCCAGCAGCCACAATATGGTTGGAGAGACCCAGTACTTC.

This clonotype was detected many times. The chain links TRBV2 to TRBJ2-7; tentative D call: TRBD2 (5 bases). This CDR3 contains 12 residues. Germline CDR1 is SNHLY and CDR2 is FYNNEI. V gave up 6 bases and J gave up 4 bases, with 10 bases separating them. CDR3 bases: TGTGCCAGCAGCGGGGATTGGTACGAGCAGTACTTC. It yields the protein CASSGDWYEQYF.

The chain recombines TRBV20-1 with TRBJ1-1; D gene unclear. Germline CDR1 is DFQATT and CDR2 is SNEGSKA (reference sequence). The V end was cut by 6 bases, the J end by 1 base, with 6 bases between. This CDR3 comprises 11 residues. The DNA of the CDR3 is TGCAGTGCCCGACAGAACACTGAAGCTTTCTTT. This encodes CSARQNTEAFF.

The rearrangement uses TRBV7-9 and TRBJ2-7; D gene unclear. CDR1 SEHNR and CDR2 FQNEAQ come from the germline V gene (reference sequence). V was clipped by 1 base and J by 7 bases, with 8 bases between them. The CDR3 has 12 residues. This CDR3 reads CASSLEGEEQYF. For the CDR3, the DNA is TGTGCCAGCAGCTTAGAAGGAGAGGAGCAGTACTTC.

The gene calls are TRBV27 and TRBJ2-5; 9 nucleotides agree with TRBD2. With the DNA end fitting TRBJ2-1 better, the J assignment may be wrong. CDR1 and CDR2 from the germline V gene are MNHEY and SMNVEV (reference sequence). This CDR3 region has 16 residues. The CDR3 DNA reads TGTGCCAGCAGTTTAGATAGACTAGCGGCTTACAATGAGCAGTTCTTC. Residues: CASSLDRLAAYNEQFF.

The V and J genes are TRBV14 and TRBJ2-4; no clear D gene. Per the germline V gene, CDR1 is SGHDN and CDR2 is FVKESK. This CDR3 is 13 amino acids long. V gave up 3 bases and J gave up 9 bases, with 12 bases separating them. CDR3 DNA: TGTGCCAGCAGCCAGCACGGGTCGGGCATTCAGTACTTC. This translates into CASSQHGSGIQYF.

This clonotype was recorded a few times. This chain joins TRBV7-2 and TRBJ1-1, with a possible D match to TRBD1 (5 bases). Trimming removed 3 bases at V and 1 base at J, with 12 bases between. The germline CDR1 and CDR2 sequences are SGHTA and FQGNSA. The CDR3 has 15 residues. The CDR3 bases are TGTGCCAGCAGCTTGGACGGCAGGGAGAACACTGAAGCTTTCTTT. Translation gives CASSLDGRENTEAFF.

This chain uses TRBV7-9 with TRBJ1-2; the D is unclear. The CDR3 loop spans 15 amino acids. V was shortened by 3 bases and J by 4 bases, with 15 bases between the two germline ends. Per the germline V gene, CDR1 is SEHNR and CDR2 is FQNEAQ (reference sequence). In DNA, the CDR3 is TGTGCCAGCAGCTTGGAAAGGGTTGATGTCTATGGCTACACCTTC. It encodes CASSLERVDVYGYTF.

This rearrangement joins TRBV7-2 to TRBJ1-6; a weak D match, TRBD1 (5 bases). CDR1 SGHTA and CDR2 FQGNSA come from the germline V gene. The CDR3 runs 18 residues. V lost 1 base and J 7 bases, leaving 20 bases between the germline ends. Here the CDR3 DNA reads TGTGCCAGCAGCTTAGTGGGGGTTAGCGGGCCACGCAATTCACCCCTCCACTTT. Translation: CASSLVGVSGPRNSPLHF.

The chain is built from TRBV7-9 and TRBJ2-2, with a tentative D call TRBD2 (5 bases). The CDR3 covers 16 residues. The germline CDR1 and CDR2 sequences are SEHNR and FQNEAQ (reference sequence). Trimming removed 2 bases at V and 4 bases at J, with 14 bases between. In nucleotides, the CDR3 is TGTGCCAGCAGCTTAAACGAGAAGCGGCGCACCGGGGAGCTGTTTTTT. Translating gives CASSLNEKRRTGELFF.

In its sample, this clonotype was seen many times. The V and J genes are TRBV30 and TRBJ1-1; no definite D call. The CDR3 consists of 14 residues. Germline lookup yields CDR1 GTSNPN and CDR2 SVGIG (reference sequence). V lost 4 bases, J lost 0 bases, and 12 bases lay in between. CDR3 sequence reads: CAWTRPWLNTEAFF. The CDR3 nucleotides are TGTGCCTGGACCCGTCCCTGGCTGAACACTGAAGCTTTCTTT. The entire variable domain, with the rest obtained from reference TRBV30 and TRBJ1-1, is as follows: SQTIHQWPATLVQPVGSPLSLECTVEGTSNPNLYWYRQAAGRGLQLLFYSVGIGQISSEVPQNLSASRPQDRQFILSSKKLLLSDSGFYLCAWTRPWLNTEAFFGQGTRLTVV.

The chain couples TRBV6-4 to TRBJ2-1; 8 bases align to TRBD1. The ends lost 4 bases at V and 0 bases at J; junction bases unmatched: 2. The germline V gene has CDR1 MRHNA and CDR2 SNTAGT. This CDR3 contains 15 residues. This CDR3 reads CASSGDRYSYNEQFF. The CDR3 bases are TGTGCCAGCAGTGGGGACAGGTACTCCTACAATGAGCAGTTCTTC.

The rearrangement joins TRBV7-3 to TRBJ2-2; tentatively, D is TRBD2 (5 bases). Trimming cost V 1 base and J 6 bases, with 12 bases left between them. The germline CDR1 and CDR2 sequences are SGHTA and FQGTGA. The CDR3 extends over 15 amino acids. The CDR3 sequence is CASSLRGLVAGELFF. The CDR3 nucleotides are TGTGCCAGCAGCTTAAGAGGGTTGGTGGCCGGGGAGCTGTTTTTT.

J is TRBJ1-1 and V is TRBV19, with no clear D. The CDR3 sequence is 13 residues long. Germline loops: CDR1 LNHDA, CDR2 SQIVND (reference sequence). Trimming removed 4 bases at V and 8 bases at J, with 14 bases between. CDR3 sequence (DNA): TGTGCCAGTAGTACGAGAGTCCTAGAGGAAGCTTTCTTT. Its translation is CASSTRVLEEAFF.

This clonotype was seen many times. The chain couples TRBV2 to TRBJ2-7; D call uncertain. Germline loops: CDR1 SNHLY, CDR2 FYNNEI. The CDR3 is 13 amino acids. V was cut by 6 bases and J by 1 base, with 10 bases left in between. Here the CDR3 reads CASRGFGSYEQYF. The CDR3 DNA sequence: TGTGCCAGCAGAGGATTCGGATCCTACGAGCAGTACTTC.